One sample yielded the 31 T cell receptor beta chains listed below, sequenced in a study of T-cell memory formation after mild COVID-19. Using its own MiXCR run on the 5' RACE reads, TCRdb lists one record per CDR3 protein. The table shows 450,000 to 650,000 distinct CDR3 sequences, with about a fifth occurring only once. Sequencing was carried out using PBMCs or a T cell subset sorted from them (not recorded which). All receptors derive from an adult woman who had mild COVID-19 (a few samples of this study predate the infection). Cell type and time point are not known.

This clonotype was observed a few times. The chain has TRBV6-6 and TRBJ2-1; TRBD2 matches at 10 bases. The V and J ends lost 0 bases and 2 bases, in that order; junction bases with no gene match: 7. The CDR3 extends over 18 amino acids. Germline CDR1 MNHNY, CDR2 SVGAGI (reference sequence). The CDR3 protein is CASSYSASGSGPYNEQFF. Here the CDR3 DNA reads TGTGCCAGCAGTTACTCGGCTAGCGGGAGTGGCCCCTACAATGAGCAGTTCTTC.

The genes are TRBV5-1 and TRBJ2-7; TRBD1 or TRBD2 may be the D gene (5 bases each). CDR1 and CDR2 (germline): SGHRS, YFSETQ. The CDR3 runs to 16 residues. Trimming took 3 bases from V and 4 from J, leaving 20 bases between them. This CDR3 reads CASSSFSGGLGYEQYF. In DNA form, the CDR3 reads TGCGCCAGCAGCTCGTTTTCTGGGGGTTTGGGTTACGAGCAGTACTTC.

The rearrangement uses TRBV19 and TRBJ2-7; 8 bases match TRBD1. The germline gives CDR1 LNHDA, CDR2 SQIVND (reference sequence). The CDR3 extends over 17 amino acids. The ends lost 5 bases at V and 0 bases at J; junction bases unmatched: 12. As DNA, the CDR3 is TGTGCCAGTAGTCAAGCCGATCGGACAGGGAGCTCCTACGAGCAGTACTTC. Translated: CASSQADRTGSSYEQYF.

This chain joins TRBV13 and TRBJ2-4; 10 nucleotides agree with TRBD1. Germline lookup yields CDR1 PRHDT and CDR2 FYEKMQ (reference sequence). V trimming: 5 bases; J trimming: 2 bases; junction bases outside the gene matches: 3. The CDR3 has 15 amino acids. The CDR3 protein is CASSLDRGTKNIQYF. CDR3 DNA: TGTGCCAGCAGCCTGGACAGGGGGACCAAAAACATTCAGTACTTC.

The chain links TRBV27 to TRBJ1-2; 8 bases are shared with TRBD1. Germline V gene data show CDR1 as MNHEY and CDR2 as SMNVEV (reference sequence). Trimming at V came to 6 bases and at J to 5 bases, leaving 11 bases not matched to a gene. There are 15 residues in the CDR3. The CDR3 region has the DNA TGTGCCAGCAGGGAGAACAGGGGGAGGGAATATGGCTACACCTTC. As protein: CASRENRGREYGYTF.

As to this clonotype: Mismatch with germline at one junction end may stem from a read error. This chain uses TRBV6-1 with TRBJ2-7, with 11 bases fitting TRBD2. Per germline, CDR1 MNHNS and CDR2 SASEGT. This CDR3 has 17 residues. The CDR3 is CGSSQGTSGRSSYEQYF. As DNA, the CDR3 is TGTGGCAGCAGTCAGGGAACTAGCGGGAGAAGCTCCTACGAGCAGTACTTC.

The rearrangement uses TRBV7-9 and TRBJ2-3, with 12 bases fitting TRBD2. Germline CDR1 and CDR2: SEHNR and FQNEAQ (reference sequence). The CDR3 is 17 amino acids. The V gene end was trimmed by 4 bases and the J gene end by 8 bases; junction bases not matched to a gene: 13. CDR3 nucleotide sequence: TGTGCCAGCAGCTCACGCCGACTAGCGGGAGAGCGGGTTACGCAGTATTTT. Its protein is CASSSRRLAGERVTQYF.

The chain combines TRBV5-5 with TRBJ1-2; the D gene is possibly TRBD1 (6 bases). CDR3 length: 14 residues. V dropped 3 bases and J dropped 7 bases, with 16 bases sitting between them. Germline assignment: CDR1 SGHKS and CDR2 YYEKEE (reference sequence). CDR3 sequence (DNA): TGTGCCAGCAGCTACACAGGGTGGGCGCTTGGCTACACCTTC. The encoded protein is CASSYTGWALGYTF. Complete variable domain (other parts from reference TRBV5-5 and TRBJ1-2): DAGVTQSPTHLIKTRGQQVTLRCSPISGHKSVSWYQQVLGQGPQFIFQYYEKEERGRGNFPDRFSARQFPNYSSELNVNALLLGDSALYLCASSYTGWALGYTFGSGTRLTVV.

This clonotype was detected only a few times. J is TRBJ1-4 and V is TRBV5-1; D gene unclear. V lost 2 bases to trimming and J lost 6 bases, with 14 bases between them. Per the germline V gene, CDR1 is SGHRS and CDR2 is YFSETQ. There are 15 residues in the CDR3. Written as DNA, the CDR3 is TGCGCCAGCAGCTTCGGGCGCAGGAGTTATGAAAAACTGTTTTTT. Amino acids: CASSFGRRSYEKLFF.

In this sample, this clonotype turned up a few times. This rearrangement joins TRBV2 to TRBJ1-4, with unresolved D. The V gene's germline CDR1 is SNHLY and CDR2 FYNNEI. The CDR3 has 15 residues. With 1 base removed from V and 6 bases from J, the gap between germline ends came to 12 bases. The CDR3 DNA follows: TGTGCCAGCAGTGAAGGGGGATCGAGGGATGAAAAACTGTTTTTT. Protein: CASSEGGSRDEKLFF.

Only a few counts were recorded for this clonotype. The rearrangement joins TRBV12-3 or TRBV12-4 to TRBJ1-2; 7 positions match TRBD1. The CDR3 contains 15 residues. The V segment lost 4 bases and the J segment 4 bases; nucleotides outside the gene matches: 9. The CDR3: CASSSPQGYAYGYTF. The CDR3 DNA reads TGTGCCAGCAGTTCCCCACAGGGGTACGCCTATGGCTACACCTTC.

Many counts were recorded for this clonotype. The chain's CDR3 is CASSPGRQGGTYEQYF. The CDR3 region has the DNA TGTGCCAGCAGCCCAGGTAGACAGGGGGGAACCTACGAGCAGTACTTC. V usage is TRBV6-6 and J usage is TRBJ2-7; 9 positions match TRBD1. V gave up 6 bases and J gave up 2 bases; unmatched junction bases: 11. In germline, CDR1 is MNHNY, CDR2 SVGAGI (reference sequence). The CDR3 has 16 amino acids.

The V and J genes are TRBV7-2 and TRBJ2-2; D remains ambiguous. This CDR3 region has 13 residues. Germline V gene lookup returns CDR1 SGHTA and CDR2 FQGNSA. Trimming left V 4 bases short and J 4 bases short, with 7 bases between. The CDR3 sequence is CASSSYSTGELFF. CDR3 nucleotide sequence: TGTGCCAGCAGCTCCTACAGCACCGGGGAGCTGTTTTTT.

This clonotype was counted a few times. V and J are TRBV18 and TRBJ2-1; D is unclear. Trimming pared 3 bases from V and 5 bases from J, leaving 8 bases between. In germline, CDR1 is KGHSH, CDR2 LQKENI. This CDR3 contains 13 residues. The CDR3 region is CASSPLYHNEQFF. CDR3 DNA sequence: TGTGCCAGCTCACCGCTTTACCACAATGAGCAGTTCTTC. Combining the CDR3 with reference TRBV18 and TRBJ2-1 gives the whole variable domain NAGVMQNPRHLVRRRGQEARLRCSPMKGHSHVYWYRQLPEEGLKFMVYLQKENIIDESGMPKERFSAEFPKEGPSILRIQQVVRGDSAAYFCASSPLYHNEQFFGPGTRLTVL.

The CDR3 here is CASRLERQETQYF. DNA of the CDR3: TGTGCCAGCAGGTTGGAGAGGCAAGAGACCCAGTACTTC. The V call is TRBV6-6, the J call TRBJ2-5; unclear D gene. The V end was cut by 6 bases, the J end by 2 bases, with 10 bases between. CDR3 length: 13 amino acids. The V gene's germline CDR1 is MNHNY and CDR2 SVGAGI (reference sequence).

This clonotype has a single count. The gene calls are TRBV6-1 and TRBJ2-1; 8 bases agree with TRBD2. The CDR3 is 15 residues long. The trim removed 5 bases at V and 9 bases at J, leaving 12 bases unmatched. Germline CDR1 is MNHNS and CDR2 is SASEGT. CDR3 in DNA: TGTGCCAGCAGTTCCTCGGGAGGGAGGGGGGTTGAGCAGTTCTTC. Its translation: CASSSSGGRGVEQFF.

V and J are TRBV4-2 and TRBJ2-2; D remains unclear. CDR1 and CDR2 (germline): LGHNA, YNFKEQ. V was cut by 0 bases and J by 4 bases, with 9 bases left in between. The CDR3 has 15 amino acids. CDR3 sequence (DNA): TGTGCCAGCAGCCAAGAGTTGGGTAGCACCGGGGAGCTGTTTTTT. It translates to CASSQELGSTGELFF.

This chain joins TRBV7-9 and TRBJ2-7, with D possibly being TRBD2 (6 bases). Germline V gene sequence: CDR1 SEHNR, CDR2 FQNEAQ (reference sequence). The CDR3 extends over 16 amino acids. Trimming left V 5 bases short and J 4 bases short, with 21 bases between. CDR3 sequence reads: CASSPRGTGAWYEQYF. CDR3 coding DNA: TGTGCCAGCAGCCCTAGAGGGACGGGAGCGTGGTACGAGCAGTACTTC.

V is TRBV4-2 and J is TRBJ2-7; no firm D call. Germline CDR1 is LGHNA and CDR2 is YNFKEQ. Trimming took off 0 bases at V and 2 bases at J, with 11 bases between the two ends. The CDR3 runs to 15 residues. In DNA, the CDR3 is TGTGCCAGCAGCCAAGATCTACTTGGACCCTACGAGCAGTACTTC. Amino acid sequence: CASSQDLLGPYEQYF.

The rearrangement links TRBV20-1 to TRBJ1-5, with D tentatively TRBD1 (5 bases). The CDR3 extends over 13 amino acids. The V end lost 3 bases, the J end lost 11 bases, and 17 bases lay between the germline ends. CDR1 is DFQATT, CDR2 SNEGSKA, per germline (reference sequence). CDR3 protein: CSASPLLQGTQHF. In nucleotides, the CDR3 is TGCAGTGCTAGTCCCCTCCTTCAGGGAACCCAGCATTTT.

This chain links TRBV20-1 with TRBJ2-3, with D uncertain. The CDR3 consists of 13 residues. CDR1 and CDR2 from the germline V gene are DFQATT and SNEGSKA (reference sequence). Trimming removed 1 base at V and 5 bases at J, with 10 bases between. The CDR3, as DNA: TGCAGTGCTAGAGGCGGAAGGCGAGATACGCAGTATTTT. Protein product: CSARGGRRDTQYF.

The chain is built from TRBV12-3 or TRBV12-4 and TRBJ2-3; possibly TRBD2 for D (6 bases). Between the trimmed V and J ends, which lost 4 bases and 0 bases, there was a span of 11 bases. CDR3 length equals 15 residues. Here the CDR3 DNA reads TGTGCCAGCAGTTCTTGGGACTCGAGCACAGATACGCAGTATTTT. Its translation: CASSSWDSSTDTQYF.

The table lists this clonotype with a few counts. The genes are TRBV7-2 and TRBJ2-3; TRBD2 aligns across 7 bases. Germline CDR1 SGHTA, CDR2 FQGNSA. The CDR3 has 16 residues. Trimming at V came to 4 bases and at J to 2 bases, leaving 9 bases not matched to a gene. CDR3 nucleotides: TGTGCCAGCAGCTCCACCGGGACTACCAACACAGATACGCAGTATTTT. This codes for CASSSTGTTNTDTQYF.

The rearrangement uses TRBV7-9 and TRBJ1-1; D gene ambiguous. The CDR3 extends over 15 amino acids. V was trimmed by 0 bases and J by 0 bases, leaving 8 bases between them. Germline CDR1 and CDR2: SEHNR and FQNEAQ (reference sequence). The CDR3 region is CASSLASPMNTEAFF. As DNA, the CDR3 is TGTGCCAGCAGCTTAGCATCCCCCATGAACACTGAAGCTTTCTTT.

The CDR3 DNA sequence: TGTGCCAGCTCACCACTTGTGCTGACCGCGTACAATGAGCAGTTCTTC. Its protein product is CASSPLVLTAYNEQFF. The chain has TRBV18 and TRBJ2-1; no definite D call. Between the trimmed V and J ends, which lost 1 base and 4 bases, there was a span of 14 bases. The CDR3 totals 16 residues. CDR1 and CDR2 from the germline V gene are KGHSH and LQKENI.

V gene TRBV5-1 combines with J gene TRBJ2-1; maybe TRBD2 (5 bases). V was trimmed by 4 bases and J by 8 bases, leaving 13 bases between them. This CDR3 region has 13 residues. The germline CDR1 and CDR2 sequences are SGHRS and YFSETQ. CDR3 nucleotides: TGCGCCAGCAGCCCAGGACTTTTCCATGAGCAGTTCTTC. Translation gives CASSPGLFHEQFF.

This clonotype occurred a few times. The genes are TRBV4-1 and TRBJ1-5, with TRBD1 matching 8 bases. Germline V CDR1 and CDR2: MGHRA, YSYEKL. The CDR3 length is 15 residues. Losses at the gene ends were 0 bases for V and 5 bases for J; bases not matched to a gene: 3. The CDR3 reads CASSQEGQVDQPQHF. CDR3 in DNA: TGCGCCAGCAGCCAAGAGGGACAGGTGGATCAGCCCCAGCATTTT.

In its sample, this clonotype was seen a few times. The rearrangement links TRBV7-9 to TRBJ1-5; 11 bases map to TRBD1. The germline V gene encodes CDR1 SEHNR and CDR2 FQNEAQ (reference sequence). The V gene end was trimmed by 5 bases and the J gene end by 6 bases; junction bases not matched to a gene: 6. The CDR3 is 15 residues long. CDR3 residues: CASSVGQGAGQPQHF. In DNA form, the CDR3 reads TGTGCCAGCAGCGTCGGACAGGGGGCTGGTCAGCCCCAGCATTTT.

This clonotype appeared a few times. The V call is TRBV13, the J call TRBJ1-1; D remains unclear. The CDR3 covers 14 residues. Germline CDR1 reads PRHDT; CDR2 reads FYEKMQ (reference sequence). V lost 3 bases and J 0 bases, leaving 8 bases between the germline ends. The CDR3, as DNA: TGTGCCAGCAGCTTTACAAACATGAACACTGAAGCTTTCTTT. As protein: CASSFTNMNTEAFF.

This clonotype was seen many times. The J gene is TRBJ2-3, the V gene TRBV5-6, with 7 bases fitting TRBD1. The CDR3 runs to 14 residues. Germline V CDR1 and CDR2: SGHDT, YYEEEE. The junction had 4 bases not matched to a gene; V was cut back by 4 bases and J by 2 bases. CDR3 nucleotides: TGTGCCAGCAGCCGGGACAGCATCACAGATACGCAGTATTTT. Its protein is CASSRDSITDTQYF.

This clonotype has more than one count but fewer than ten. The chain combines TRBV20-1 with TRBJ2-7, with 9 bases fitting TRBD2. This CDR3 is built from 16 residues. The J segment lost 4 bases and the V segment lost 1 base, leaving 11 bases of the junction unmatched. From germline, CDR1 is DFQATT and CDR2 SNEGSKA (reference sequence). CDR3 in amino acids: CSARGGYGTSHYEQYF. CDR3 DNA sequence: TGCAGTGCTAGAGGAGGCTACGGGACTAGCCATTACGAGCAGTACTTC.